Shown below are 16 T cell receptor beta chains from a single sample sequenced in a study of cytomegalovirus exposure and HLA in healthy donors. PCR involved 60 Vbeta and 13 Jbeta primers. The data were produced by immunoSEQ multiplex PCR, yet TCRdb's version contains in-frame clones alone and is incomplete. The sample holds roughly 120,000 clones, around 67% seen once. The sample consisted of PBMCs. Receptors originate from a man aged 55 to 70 in good health and CMV-seropositive.

This clone was detected only a few times. The J gene is TRBJ1-4, the V gene TRBV2, with 7 bases that match TRBD1. Germline V lookup: CDR1 SNHLY, CDR2 FYNNEI. Trimming at V came to 6 bases and at J to 7 bases, leaving 8 bases not matched to a gene. The CDR3 consists of 14 residues. The CDR3 reads CASRAGTVAEKLFF. As DNA, the CDR3 is TGTGCCAGCAGGGCCGGGACAGTAGCTGAAAAACTGTTTTTT.

The gene calls are TRBV7-2 and TRBJ1-2, with a possible D match to TRBD1 (6 bases). Between the trimmed V and J ends, which lost 1 base and 13 bases, there was a span of 16 bases. From germline, CDR1 is SGHTA and CDR2 FQGNSA. The CDR3 has 13 residues. For the CDR3, the DNA is TGTGCCAGCAGCTTAGGCCCAACGGACAGTTGCACCTTC. Its protein product is CASSLGPTDSCTF. The full variable domain, completed using reference TRBV7-2 and TRBJ1-2, is GAGVSQSPSNKVTEKGKDVELRCDPISGHTALYWYRQSLGQGLEFLIYFQGNSAPDKSGLPSDRFSAERTGGSVSTLTIQRTQQEDSAVYLCASSLGPTDSCTFGSGTRLTVV.

This sequence joins TRBV29-1 and TRBJ1-4; D not certain. The CDR3 has 13 amino acids. Germline-derived CDR1 and CDR2 are SQVTM and ANQGSEA. Between the trimmed V and J ends, which lost 6 bases and 2 bases, there was a span of 10 bases. This chain's CDR3 is CSVAVTTNEKLFF. Written as DNA, the CDR3 is TGCAGCGTGGCAGTTACGACTAATGAAAAACTGTTTTTT.

This chain joins TRBV7-9 and TRBJ2-7; TRBD1 might be the D (5 bases). Germline V gene lookup returns CDR1 SEHNR and CDR2 FQNEAQ (reference sequence). The CDR3 is made up of 15 amino acids. V lost 3 bases and J 4 bases, leaving 16 bases between the germline ends. CDR3 DNA: TGTGCCAGCAGCTTTAATATTCAGGGCGGATACGAGCAGTACTTC. Amino acids: CASSFNIQGGYEQYF.

V gene TRBV23-1 combines with J gene TRBJ1-3; tentatively, D is TRBD1 (6 bases). TRBV23-1 is an open reading frame, and its role is uncertain. The germline V and J ends were trimmed by 7 bases and 0 bases, with 19 bases remaining between them. This CDR3 contains 17 residues. CDR3 region: CASKPREGHSSGNTIYF. In nucleotides, the CDR3 is TGCGCCAGCAAACCTCGGGAGGGACATAGCTCTGGAAACACCATATATTTT.

V is TRBV7-6 and J is TRBJ2-5; 8 nucleotides agree with TRBD2. V was pared by 2 bases and J by 0 bases, with 11 bases of the junction left unmatched. This CDR3 has 18 amino acids. Germline values: CDR1 SGHVS, CDR2 FNYEAQ. The CDR3 DNA reads TGTGCCAGCAGCTTAATCTCCGGGCGGGGGGCGAACCAAGAGACCCAGTACTTC. It is translated as CASSLISGRGANQETQYF.

This clone was seen a few times. This chain uses TRBV30 with TRBJ1-1; a possible D gene is TRBD1 (5 bases). The germline gives CDR1 GTSNPN, CDR2 SVGIG (reference sequence). Trimming cost V 5 bases and J 1 base, with 5 bases left between them. The CDR3 is made up of 11 amino acids. The CDR3 spells CAWDRNTEAFF. CDR3 DNA: TGTGCCTGGGACAGGAACACTGAAGCTTTCTTT.

The chain links TRBV2 to TRBJ2-1; 9 positions agree with TRBD2. This CDR3 has 15 amino acids. Germline V gives CDR1 SNHLY, CDR2 FYNNEI. V lost 5 bases to trimming and J lost 6 bases; unmatched junction nucleotides: 8. In DNA form, the CDR3 reads TGTGCCAGCAGTTCCCTGCGGGGGGGCCTCAATGAGCAGTTCTTC. Translating it yields CASSSLRGGLNEQFF.

The V call is TRBV19, the J call TRBJ2-1, with a possible D match to TRBD2 (6 bases). V was shortened by 8 bases and J by 8 bases, with 22 bases between the two germline ends. Germline CDR1 LNHDA, CDR2 SQIVND (reference sequence). The CDR3 sequence is 15 residues long. CDR3 in DNA: TGTGCCAGTGGGGGGAGTCTAGTTGGGGTTGATGAGCAGTTCTTC. It translates to CASGGSLVGVDEQFF.

This rearrangement joins TRBV6-1 to TRBJ1-3, with 7 bases lining up with TRBD1. V was pared by 1 base and J by 3 bases, with 9 bases of the junction left unmatched. Germline V gene data show CDR1 as MNHNS and CDR2 as SASEGT. This CDR3 spans 17 amino acids. The CDR3 sequence is CASSEVVVGGIGNTIYF. CDR3 DNA: TGTGCCAGCAGTGAAGTTGTTGTAGGGGGCATTGGAAACACCATATATTTT.

The chain recombines TRBV6-5 with TRBJ1-2, with D unclear. Germline lookup yields CDR1 MNHEY and CDR2 SVGAGI. CDR3 length equals 15 residues. Deletions cut 0 bases from V and 4 bases from J, with 12 bases between. In nucleotides, the CDR3 is TGTGCCAGCAGTTACTCGAGTCCAGGTCCCTATGGCTACACCTTC. Translated: CASSYSSPGPYGYTF.

V and J are TRBV2 and TRBJ1-5; TRBD1 matches at 7 bases. The V gene end was trimmed by 9 bases and the J gene end by 5 bases; junction bases not matched to a gene: 7. Germline V gene sequence: CDR1 SNHLY, CDR2 FYNNEI. The CDR3 has 13 residues. The CDR3 protein is CASSRGDYQPQHF. In DNA, the CDR3 is TGTGCCAGTTCCAGGGGGGACTATCAGCCCCAGCATTTT.

This clone was seen a handful of times. The chain employs TRBV29-1 and TRBJ2-7, with 7 bases aligning to TRBD1. CDR3 length equals 12 residues. Trimming cost V 7 bases and J 5 bases; bases outside gene matches: 8. Germline CDR1 SQVTM, CDR2 ANQGSEA. The CDR3 sequence is CSAVKGADEQYF. The DNA of the CDR3 is TGCAGCGCTGTAAAGGGGGCGGACGAGCAGTACTTC.

The gene calls are TRBV19 and TRBJ1-2, with 11 bases aligning to TRBD1. The CDR3 spans 14 residues. CDR1 and CDR2 (germline): LNHDA, SQIVND (reference sequence). V dropped 9 bases and J dropped 8; count of bases not matched to a gene: 11. CDR3 residues: CASQRDRGAYGYTF. In DNA, the CDR3 is TGTGCCAGCCAACGGGACAGGGGGGCCTACGGCTACACCTTC. Variable domain in full (rest from reference TRBV19 and TRBJ1-2): DGGITQSPKYLFRKEGQNVTLSCEQNLNHDAMYWYRQDPGQGLRLIYYSQIVNDFQKGDIAEGYSVSREKKESFPLTVTSAQKNPTAFYLCASQRDRGAYGYTFGSGTRLTVV.

This rearrangement joins TRBV19 to TRBJ1-6, with no clear D. Germline V lookup: CDR1 LNHDA, CDR2 SQIVND (reference sequence). Trimming removed 7 bases at V and 0 bases at J, with 16 bases between. This CDR3 is 17 amino acids long. CDR3 in amino acids: CASTAPLGSSYNSPLHF. The CDR3 coding sequence is TGTGCCAGTACTGCCCCCTTAGGGAGCTCCTATAATTCACCCCTCCACTTT.

The V call is TRBV11-2, the J call TRBJ1-1; possible D gene TRBD1, 6 bases. Germline-derived CDR1 and CDR2 are SGHAT and FQNNGV. The CDR3 totals 14 residues. Trimming left V 2 bases short and J 1 base short, with 8 bases between. CDR3 nucleotides: TGTGCCAGCAGCTTATCGGGACAGAACACTGAAGCTTTCTTT. Protein sequence: CASSLSGQNTEAFF.